This T cell receptor (beta chain) comes out of a study of Ad26.COV2.S vaccination and SARS-CoV-2 variants. The overall study: Into the muscle, Ad26.COV2.S was dosed once or twice, 56 days apart.

Documented treatment: some 20 received Ad26.COV2.S at low or high dose, single or two shots; roughly five received placebo; per-sample allocation not given. Collection of the samples took place on day 63 after the first injection of vaccine or placebo. J gave up 5 bases and V 0 bases, and 8 bases lay outside the gene matches. This CDR3 is built from 17 residues. Germline CDR1 reads SGHRS; CDR2 reads YFSETQ. Broader study findings: Post-vaccination breadth of spike-specific CD8+ and CD4+ T cell responses was reportedly substantial.

Sequenced by immunoSEQ multiplex PCR; TCRdb stores in-frame clones only, minus some. Among about 680,000 clones listed, roughly 90% were seen once. This clone was observed once. Its antigen is still unknown. Sample: peripheral blood, taken in a trial of Ad26.COV2.S vaccine versus placebo. The chain uses TRBV5-1 and TRBJ2-3; 11 bases map to TRBD2. This TCR was recovered from a person between 18 and 65 years old who received the Ad26.COV2.S COVID-19 vaccine or a placebo. The CDR3 region has the DNA TGCGCCAGCAGCTTGGGGGCTAGCGGGAGGCAGATAGATACGCAGTATTTT. It is translated as CASSLGASGRQIDTQYF.